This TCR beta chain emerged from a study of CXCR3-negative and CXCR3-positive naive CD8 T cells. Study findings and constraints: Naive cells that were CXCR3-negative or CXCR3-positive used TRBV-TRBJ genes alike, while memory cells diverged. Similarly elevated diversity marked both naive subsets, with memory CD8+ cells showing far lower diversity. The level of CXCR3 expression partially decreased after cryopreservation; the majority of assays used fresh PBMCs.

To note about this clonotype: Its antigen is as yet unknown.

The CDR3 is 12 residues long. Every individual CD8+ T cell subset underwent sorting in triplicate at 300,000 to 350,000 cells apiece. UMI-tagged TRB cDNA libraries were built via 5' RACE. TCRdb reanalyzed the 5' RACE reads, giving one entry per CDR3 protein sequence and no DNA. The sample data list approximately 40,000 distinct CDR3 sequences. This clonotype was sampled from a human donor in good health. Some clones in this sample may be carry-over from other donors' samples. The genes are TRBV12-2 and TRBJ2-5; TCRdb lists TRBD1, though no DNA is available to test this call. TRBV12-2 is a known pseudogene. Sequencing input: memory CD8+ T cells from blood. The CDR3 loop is CASSVGEETQYF.